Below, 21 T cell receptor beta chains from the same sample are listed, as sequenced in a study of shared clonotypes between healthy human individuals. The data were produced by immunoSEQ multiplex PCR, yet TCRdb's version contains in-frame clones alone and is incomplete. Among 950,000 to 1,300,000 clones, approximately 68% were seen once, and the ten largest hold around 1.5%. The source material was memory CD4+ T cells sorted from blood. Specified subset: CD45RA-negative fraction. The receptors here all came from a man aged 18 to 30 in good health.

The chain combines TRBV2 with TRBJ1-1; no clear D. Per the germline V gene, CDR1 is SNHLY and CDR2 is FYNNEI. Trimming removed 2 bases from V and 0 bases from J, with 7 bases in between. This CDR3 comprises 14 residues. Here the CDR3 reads CASSEIGMNTEAFF. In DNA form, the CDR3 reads TGTGCCAGCAGTGAAATAGGGATGAACACTGAAGCTTTCTTT.

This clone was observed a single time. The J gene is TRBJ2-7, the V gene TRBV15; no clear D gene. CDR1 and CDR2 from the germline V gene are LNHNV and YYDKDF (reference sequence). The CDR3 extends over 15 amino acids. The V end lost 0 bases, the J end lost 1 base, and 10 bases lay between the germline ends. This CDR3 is CATSRDPGDSYEQYF. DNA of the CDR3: TGTGCCACCAGCAGAGATCCGGGCGATTCCTACGAGCAGTACTTC.

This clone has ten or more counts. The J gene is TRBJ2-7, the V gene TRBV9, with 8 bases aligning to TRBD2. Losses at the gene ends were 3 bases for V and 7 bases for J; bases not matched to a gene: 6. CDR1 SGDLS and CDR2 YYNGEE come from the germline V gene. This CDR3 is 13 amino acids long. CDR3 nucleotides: TGTGCCAGCAGCGGTTTGCGGGAGGAAGAGCAGTACTTC. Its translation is CASSGLREEEQYF.

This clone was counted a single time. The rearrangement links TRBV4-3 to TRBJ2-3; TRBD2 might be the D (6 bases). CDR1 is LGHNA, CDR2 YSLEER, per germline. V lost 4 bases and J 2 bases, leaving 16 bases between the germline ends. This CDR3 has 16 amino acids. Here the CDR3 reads CASSPGGTSYTDTQYF. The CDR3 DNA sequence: TGCGCCAGCAGCCCGGGCGGGACCTCGTACACAGATACGCAGTATTTT.

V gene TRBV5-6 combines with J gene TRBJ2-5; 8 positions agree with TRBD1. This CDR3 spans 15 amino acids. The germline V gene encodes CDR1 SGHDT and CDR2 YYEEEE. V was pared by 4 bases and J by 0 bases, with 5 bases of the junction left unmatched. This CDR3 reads CASSRTGPYQETQYF. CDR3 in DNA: TGTGCCAGCAGCCGGACAGGGCCGTACCAAGAGACCCAGTACTTC.

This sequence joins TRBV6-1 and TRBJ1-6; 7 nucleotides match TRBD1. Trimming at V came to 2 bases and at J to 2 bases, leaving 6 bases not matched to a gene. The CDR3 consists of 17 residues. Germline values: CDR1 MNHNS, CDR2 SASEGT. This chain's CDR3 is CASSEKPTGPYNSPLHF. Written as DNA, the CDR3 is TGTGCCAGCAGTGAAAAGCCGACAGGGCCCTATAATTCACCCCTCCACTTT.

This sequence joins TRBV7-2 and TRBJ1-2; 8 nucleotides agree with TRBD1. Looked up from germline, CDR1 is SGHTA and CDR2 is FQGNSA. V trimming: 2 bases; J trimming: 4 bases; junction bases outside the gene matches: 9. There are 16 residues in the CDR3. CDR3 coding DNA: TGTGCCAGCAGCTTACTGAAAACAGGGGGATTCTATGGCTACACCTTC. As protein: CASSLLKTGGFYGYTF. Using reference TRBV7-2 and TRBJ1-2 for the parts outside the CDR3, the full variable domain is GAGVSQSPSNKVTEKGKDVELRCDPISGHTALYWYRQSLGQGLEFLIYFQGNSAPDKSGLPSDRFSAERTGGSVSTLTIQRTQQEDSAVYLCASSLLKTGGFYGYTFGSGTRLTVV.

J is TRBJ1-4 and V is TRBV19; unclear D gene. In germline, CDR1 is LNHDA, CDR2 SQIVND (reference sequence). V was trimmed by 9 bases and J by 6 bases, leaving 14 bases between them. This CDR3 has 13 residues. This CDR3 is CASRLIGYEKLFF. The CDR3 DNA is TGTGCCAGCAGACTCATCGGGTATGAAAAACTGTTTTTT.

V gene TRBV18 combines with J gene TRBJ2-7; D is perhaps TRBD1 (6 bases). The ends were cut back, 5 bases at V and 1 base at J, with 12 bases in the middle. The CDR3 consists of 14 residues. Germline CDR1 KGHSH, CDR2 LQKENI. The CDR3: CASSEPQGSYEQYF. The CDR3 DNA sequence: TGTGCCAGCTCAGAACCACAGGGATCCTACGAGCAGTACTTC.

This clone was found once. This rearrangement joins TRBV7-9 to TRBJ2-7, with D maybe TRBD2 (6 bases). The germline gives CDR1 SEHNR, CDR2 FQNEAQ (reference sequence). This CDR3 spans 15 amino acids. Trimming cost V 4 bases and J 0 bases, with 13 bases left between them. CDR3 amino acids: CASSSLANSSYEQYF. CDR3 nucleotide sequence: TGTGCCAGCAGCTCACTAGCAAATAGCTCCTACGAGCAGTACTTC.

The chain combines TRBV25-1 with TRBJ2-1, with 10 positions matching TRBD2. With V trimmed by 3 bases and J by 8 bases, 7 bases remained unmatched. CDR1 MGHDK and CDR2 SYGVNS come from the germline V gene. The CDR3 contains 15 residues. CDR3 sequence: CASSDSSGRKDEQFF. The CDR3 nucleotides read TGTGCCAGCAGTGATTCTAGCGGGAGAAAGGATGAGCAGTTCTTC. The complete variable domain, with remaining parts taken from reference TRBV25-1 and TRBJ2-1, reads EADIYQTPRYLVIGTGKKITLECSQTMGHDKMYWYQQDPGMELHLIHYSYGVNSTEKGDLSSESTVSRIRTEHFPLTLESARPSHTSQYLCASSDSSGRKDEQFFGPGTRLTVL.

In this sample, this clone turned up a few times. The CDR3 DNA reads TGTGCCAGCAGCTTAGTACACGGGGACTATGGCTACACCTTC. Amino acid sequence: CASSLVHGDYGYTF. The chain is built from TRBV11-2 and TRBJ1-2; D remains unclear. Germline V gene data show CDR1 as SGHAT and CDR2 as FQNNGV. This CDR3 has 14 amino acids. V lost 1 base, J lost 3 bases, and 9 bases lay in between. Filled out from reference TRBV11-2 and TRBJ1-2, the complete variable domain reads EAGVAQSPRYKIIEKRQSVAFWCNPISGHATLYWYQQILGQGPKLLIQFQNNGVVDDSQLPKDRFSAERLKGVDSTLKIQPAKLEDSAVYLCASSLVHGDYGYTFGSGTRLTVV.

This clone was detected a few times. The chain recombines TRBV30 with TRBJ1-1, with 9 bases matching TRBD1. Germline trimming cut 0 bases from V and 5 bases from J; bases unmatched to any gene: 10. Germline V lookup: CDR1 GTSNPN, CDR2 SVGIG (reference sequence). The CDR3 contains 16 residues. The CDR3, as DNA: TGTGCCTGGAGTGTACCAGGGACAGGGAGGAGAACTGAAGCTTTCTTT. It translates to CAWSVPGTGRRTEAFF.

CDR3: CATSIASELNTGELFF. The CDR3 nucleotides are TGTGCCACCTCCATCGCCAGCGAACTTAACACCGGGGAGCTGTTTTTT. J is TRBJ2-2 and V is TRBV7-2; D is unclear. In germline, CDR1 is SGHTA, CDR2 FQGNSA. There are 16 residues in the CDR3. V lost 10 bases and J 2 bases, leaving 20 bases between the germline ends.

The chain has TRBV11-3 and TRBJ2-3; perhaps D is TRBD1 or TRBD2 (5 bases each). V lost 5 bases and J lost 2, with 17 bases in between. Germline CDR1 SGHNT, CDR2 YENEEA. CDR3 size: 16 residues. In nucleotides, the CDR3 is TGTGCCAGCAGCCCAGGCAGGGACGGAGACACAGATACGCAGTATTTT. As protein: CASSPGRDGDTDTQYF.

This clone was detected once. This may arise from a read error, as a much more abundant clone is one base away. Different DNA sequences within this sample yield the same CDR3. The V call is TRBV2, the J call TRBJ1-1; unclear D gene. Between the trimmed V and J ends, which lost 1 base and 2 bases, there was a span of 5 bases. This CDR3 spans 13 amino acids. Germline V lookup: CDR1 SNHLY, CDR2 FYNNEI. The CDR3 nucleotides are TGTGCCAGCAGTGAAGAGGGAAACACTGAAGCTTTCTTT. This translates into CASSEEGNTEAFF.

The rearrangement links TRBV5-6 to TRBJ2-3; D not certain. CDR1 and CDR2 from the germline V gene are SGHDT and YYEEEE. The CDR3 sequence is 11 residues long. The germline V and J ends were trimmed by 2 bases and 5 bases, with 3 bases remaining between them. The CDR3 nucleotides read TGTGCCAGCAGCTTTGAAGATACGCAGTATTTT. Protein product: CASSFEDTQYF.

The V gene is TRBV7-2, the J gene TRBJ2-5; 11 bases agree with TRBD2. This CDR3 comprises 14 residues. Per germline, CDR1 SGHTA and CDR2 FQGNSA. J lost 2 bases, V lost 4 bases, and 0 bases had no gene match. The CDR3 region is CASSWTSGQETQYF. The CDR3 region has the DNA TGTGCCAGCAGCTGGACTAGCGGGCAAGAGACCCAGTACTTC. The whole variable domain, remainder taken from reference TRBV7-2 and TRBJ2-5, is GAGVSQSPSNKVTEKGKDVELRCDPISGHTALYWYRQSLGQGLEFLIYFQGNSAPDKSGLPSDRFSAERTGGSVSTLTIQRTQQEDSAVYLCASSWTSGQETQYFGPGTRLLVL.

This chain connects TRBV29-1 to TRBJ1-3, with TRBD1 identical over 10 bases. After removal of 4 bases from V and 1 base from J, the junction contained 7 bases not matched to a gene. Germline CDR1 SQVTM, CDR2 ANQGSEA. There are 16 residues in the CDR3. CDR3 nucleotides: TGCAGCGTTGCCGGGGACAGGGGAGTTTCTGGAAACACCATATATTTT. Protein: CSVAGDRGVSGNTIYF.

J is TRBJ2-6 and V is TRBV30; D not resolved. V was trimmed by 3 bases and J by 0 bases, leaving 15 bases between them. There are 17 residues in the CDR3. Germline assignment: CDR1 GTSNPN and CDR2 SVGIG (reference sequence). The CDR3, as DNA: TGTGCCTGGAGGCACGGGTCATCCCACTCTGGGGCCAACGTCCTGACTTTC. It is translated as CAWRHGSSHSGANVLTF.

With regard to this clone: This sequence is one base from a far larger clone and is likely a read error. The CDR3 sequence: CASSAQGGYEQYF. As DNA, the CDR3 is TGTGCCAGCAGCGCACAGGGGGGCTACGAGCAGTACTTC. The V call is TRBV6-6, the J call TRBJ2-7, with 8 bases aligning to TRBD1. Germline V gene data show CDR1 as MNHNY and CDR2 as SVGAGI (reference sequence). The CDR3 is 13 residues long. With V trimmed by 6 bases and J by 3 bases, 4 bases remained unmatched.